This T cell receptor beta chain originates from a study of shared T cell receptors in the human thymus. The CDR3 consists of 18 residues. V shed 1 base and J shed 3 bases, with 19 bases lying between them. Germline V gene lookup returns CDR1 SGHVS and CDR2 FNYEAQ. TCRdb's table, derived via immunoSEQ multiplex PCR, lists solely in-frame clones and lacks some. Found here are about 380,000 clones, 95% of them singletons; the top ten hold approximately 0.02%. The V call is TRBV7-6, the J call TRBJ1-5, with D perhaps TRBD1 (6 bases). Sequenced input: thymocytes. The receptor was isolated from a human donor. In nucleotides, the CDR3 is TGTGCCAGCAGCTTAGAGGTAGAGAGGGGGGCGGACAATCAGCCCCAGCATTTT. Translated, it gives CASSLEVERGADNQPQHF.